The rows below give T cell receptor beta chains drawn from one sample of a study of blood T cell repertoires in COVID-19. Using immunoSEQ multiplex PCR, the repertoire was profiled, and TCRdb retains in-frame clones only, with some absent. The sample shows about 160,000 clones, approximately 81% of them seen only once. The sample taken for sequencing was peripheral blood. These receptors were taken from a man aged 35 to 55 with acute or convalescent COVID-19. The CDR3 runs from the conserved cysteine through the conserved F or W. D genes are given only for firm matches. Only part of the rows carry a size: once, few, many, or a class if the clone is expanded.

d_call: NA; j_call: TRBJ2-7; clone_size: NA; v_call: TRBV18; cdr3_nt: TGTGCCAGCTCCTCGGTCTTGTACGAGCAGTACTTC; cdr3_aa: CASSSVLYEQYF
d_call: NA; j_call: TRBJ2-7; clone_size: once; v_call: TRBV5-1; cdr3_nt: TGCGCCAGCAGCTCAATACAGGGCCACGAGCAGTACTTC; cdr3_aa: CASSSIQGHEQYF
d_call: TRBD1; j_call: TRBJ1-4; clone_size: NA; v_call: TRBV4-1; cdr3_nt: TGCGCCAGCAGCCCTCGGACAGGGGCACCCTCGGGTGAAAAACTGTTTTTT; cdr3_aa: CASSPRTGAPSGEKLFF
d_call: NA; j_call: TRBJ1-2; clone_size: NA; v_call: TRBV6-1; cdr3_nt: TGTGCCAGCAGTGAAGCGGGCAAGCCTGGCTATGGCTACACCTTC; cdr3_aa: CASSEAGKPGYGYTF
d_call: TRBD1; j_call: TRBJ2-1; clone_size: NA; v_call: TRBV5-1; cdr3_nt: TGCGCCAGCTTGGGGACAGGGGGTACTTTAAATGAGCAGTTCTTC; cdr3_aa: CASLGTGGTLNEQFF
d_call: TRBD1; j_call: TRBJ2-1; clone_size: NA; v_call: TRBV6-5; cdr3_nt: TGTGCCAGCAGACCCGGACAGGGGATCCATGAGCAGTTCTTC; cdr3_aa: CASRPGQGIHEQFF
d_call: TRBD2; j_call: TRBJ2-1; clone_size: NA; v_call: TRBV14; cdr3_nt: TGTGCCAGCAGCCAAGGGATAGCGGGGGGCTCCTACAATGAGCAGTTCTTC; cdr3_aa: CASSQGIAGGSYNEQFF
d_call: NA; j_call: TRBJ1-1; clone_size: NA; v_call: TRBV7-9; cdr3_nt: TGTGCCAGCAGCTTGAATTTAGAGGCGATGTCTGAAGCTTTCTTT; cdr3_aa: CASSLNLEAMSEAFF
d_call: TRBD1; j_call: TRBJ2-7; clone_size: NA; v_call: TRBV19; cdr3_nt: TGTGCCAGTAGGAGGGGACAGAGCGCAACCTACGAGCAGTACTTC; cdr3_aa: CASRRGQSATYEQYF
d_call: TRBD1; j_call: TRBJ1-5; clone_size: NA; v_call: TRBV15; cdr3_nt: TGTGCCACCAGTCAGAGTATACCTTTACAGGGGGCGCGGCAGCCCCAGCATTTT; cdr3_aa: CATSQSIPLQGARQPQHF
d_call: NA; j_call: TRBJ2-1; clone_size: few; v_call: TRBV19; cdr3_nt: TGTGCCAGTAGTATCGCGGGGATTTTCAATGAGCAGTTCTTC; cdr3_aa: CASSIAGIFNEQFF
d_call: TRBD1; j_call: TRBJ1-2; clone_size: NA; v_call: TRBV6-6; cdr3_nt: TGTGCCAGCAGTCCCAGACAGGGCGGCTACACCTTC; cdr3_aa: CASSPRQGGYTF
d_call: TRBD1; j_call: TRBJ2-7; clone_size: NA; v_call: TRBV5-1; cdr3_nt: TGCGCCAGCAGCTGGGAGAAGGACAGGGTCACCTACGAGCAGTACTTC; cdr3_aa: CASSWEKDRVTYEQYF
d_call: TRBD1; j_call: TRBJ1-1; clone_size: NA; v_call: TRBV4-2; cdr3_nt: TGTGCCAGCAGCCCCATGCCGGGACAGGGGATGAACACTGAAGCTTTCTTT; cdr3_aa: CASSPMPGQGMNTEAFF
d_call: NA; j_call: TRBJ2-3; clone_size: NA; v_call: TRBV2; cdr3_nt: TGTGCCGGGGAACTAGCAGATACGCAGTATTTT; cdr3_aa: CAGELADTQYF
d_call: NA; j_call: TRBJ2-7; clone_size: NA; v_call: TRBV2; cdr3_nt: TGTGCCAGCACCCCGCAGGGAACCTACGAGCAGTACTTC; cdr3_aa: CASTPQGTYEQYF
d_call: TRBD1; j_call: TRBJ2-5; clone_size: NA; v_call: TRBV19; cdr3_nt: TGTGCCAGTAGTATCCCCGGGACAGGGGGCTGGGAGACCCAGTACTTC; cdr3_aa: CASSIPGTGGWETQYF
d_call: TRBD2; j_call: TRBJ2-3; clone_size: NA; v_call: TRBV7-2; cdr3_nt: TGTGCCAGCTCCCAACGGGGGGGGCGAGATACGCAGTATTTT; cdr3_aa: CASSQRGGRDTQYF
d_call: TRBD1; j_call: TRBJ1-3; clone_size: NA; v_call: TRBV28; cdr3_nt: TGTGCCAGCAGTTTAGGGACAGGGGTCCCTGGAAACACCATATATTTT; cdr3_aa: CASSLGTGVPGNTIYF
d_call: NA; j_call: TRBJ2-5; clone_size: NA; v_call: TRBV30; cdr3_nt: TGTGCCTGGAGTGTAAATTCCCATCAGGAGACCCAGTACTTC; cdr3_aa: CAWSVNSHQETQYF
d_call: NA; j_call: TRBJ2-4; clone_size: NA; v_call: TRBV6-6; cdr3_nt: TGTGCCAGCAGCCCCGGACAGAGTCGAGCCAAAAACATTCAGTACTTC; cdr3_aa: CASSPGQSRAKNIQYF
d_call: TRBD2; j_call: TRBJ2-7; clone_size: NA; v_call: TRBV12-3/TRBV12-4; cdr3_nt: TGTGCCAGCAGTTCGTACCGACTAGCGGGGCTGAGCTTC; cdr3_aa: CASSSYRLAGLSF
d_call: TRBD1; j_call: TRBJ1-2; clone_size: NA; v_call: TRBV4-1; cdr3_nt: TGCGCCAGCAGCCAAGATCGGGCAGGGGGCTCTCTCAACTATGGCTACACCTTC; cdr3_aa: CASSQDRAGGSLNYGYTF